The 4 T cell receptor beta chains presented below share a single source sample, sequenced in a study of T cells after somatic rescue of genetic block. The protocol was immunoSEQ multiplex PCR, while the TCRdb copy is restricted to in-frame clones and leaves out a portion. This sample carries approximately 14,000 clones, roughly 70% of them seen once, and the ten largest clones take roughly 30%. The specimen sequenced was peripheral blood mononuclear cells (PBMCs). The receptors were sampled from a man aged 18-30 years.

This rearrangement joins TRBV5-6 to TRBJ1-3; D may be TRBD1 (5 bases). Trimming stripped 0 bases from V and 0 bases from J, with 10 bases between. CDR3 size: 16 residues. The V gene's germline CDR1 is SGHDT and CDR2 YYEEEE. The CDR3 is CASSLAPRASGNTIYF. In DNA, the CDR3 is TGTGCCAGCAGCTTGGCCCCCAGGGCCTCTGGAAACACCATATATTTT.

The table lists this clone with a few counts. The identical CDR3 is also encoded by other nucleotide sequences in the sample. CDR3 amino acids: CASSQAGSLNPLHF. CDR3 nucleotide sequence: TGTGCCAGCAGCCAGGCAGGGTCCCTGAATCCCCTCCACTTT. J is TRBJ1-6 and V is TRBV14; perhaps TRBD1 as D (5 bases). Trimming took 3 bases from V and 13 from J, leaving 16 bases between them. Germline V gene sequence: CDR1 SGHDN, CDR2 FVKESK. This CDR3 has 14 residues.

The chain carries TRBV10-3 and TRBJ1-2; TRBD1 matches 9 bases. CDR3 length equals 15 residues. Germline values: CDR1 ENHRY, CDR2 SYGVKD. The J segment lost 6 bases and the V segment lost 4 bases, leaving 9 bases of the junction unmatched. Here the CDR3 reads CAISGLGQGLDGYTF. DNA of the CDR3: TGTGCCATCAGTGGTTTGGGACAGGGTTTGGATGGCTACACCTTC.

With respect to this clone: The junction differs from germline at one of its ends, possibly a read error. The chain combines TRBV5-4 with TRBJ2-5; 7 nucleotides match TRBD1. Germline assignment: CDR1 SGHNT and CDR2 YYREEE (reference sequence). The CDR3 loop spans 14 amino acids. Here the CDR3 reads CASSLPGQQETQYF. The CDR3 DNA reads TGTGCCAGCAGCTTGCCGGGACAGCAAGAGACCCAATACTTC.